These T cell receptor beta chains were read from a single sample in a study of CD4+ T cells in melanoma. The repertoire was sequenced with immunoSEQ multiplex PCR; TCRdb's copy has only in-frame clones and lacks some. The sample holds 15,000 to 20,000 clones, 70% to 80% seen once. The sequenced material came from cells from a culture (not recorded whether cultured in vitro). These receptors were collected from a human donor with melanoma. Both conserved end residues are part of each CDR3. D genes are given only for firm matches. For some rows the clone size is stated as once, few or many, or as a class when expanded; others skip it.

cdr3_nt: TGTGCCAGCACTCTGGGGAGGGGTTCCAACTATGGCTACACCTTC
cdr3_aa: CASTLGRGSNYGYTF
j_call: TRBJ1-2
v_call: TRBV6-1
d_call: .
clone_size: .

cdr3_nt: TGTGCCAGCAGACCCTGGGGACAGGACAATCAGCCCCAGCATTTT
cdr3_aa: CASRPWGQDNQPQHF
j_call: TRBJ1-5
v_call: TRBV6-1
d_call: TRBD1
clone_size: .

cdr3_nt: TGTGCCAGCAGCTTGGGAGGAGGACAGGGTGTCTACGAGCAGTACTTC
cdr3_aa: CASSLGGGQGVYEQYF
j_call: TRBJ2-7
v_call: TRBV5-6
d_call: TRBD1
clone_size: once

cdr3_nt: TGTGCCAGCACTCTAGACAGAGCGAATTCACCCCTCCACTTT
cdr3_aa: CASTLDRANSPLHF
j_call: TRBJ1-6
v_call: TRBV5-6
d_call: .
clone_size: .

cdr3_nt: TGTGCCAGCAGCGAACAGGGAGATACGCAGTATTTT
cdr3_aa: CASSEQGDTQYF
j_call: TRBJ2-3
v_call: TRBV6-5
d_call: .
clone_size: .

cdr3_nt: TGTGCCAGCAAACCTAGAGGGAGCACAGATACGCAGTATTTT
cdr3_aa: CASKPRGSTDTQYF
j_call: TRBJ2-3
v_call: TRBV27
d_call: .
clone_size: once

cdr3_nt: TGTGCCAGCAGTTTATCGATAAGCGCCAGGGGGGCCTACGAGCAGTACTTC
cdr3_aa: CASSLSISARGAYEQYF
j_call: TRBJ2-7
v_call: TRBV27
d_call: .
clone_size: .

cdr3_nt: TGTGCCTGGAGTTCTAAGGACCTAGGGGTTCGGAACACCGGGGAGCTGTTTTTT
cdr3_aa: CAWSSKDLGVRNTGELFF
j_call: TRBJ2-2
v_call: TRBV30
d_call: .
clone_size: .

cdr3_nt: TGCGCCAGCAGCTTGGGGGACTTGCCTAATCAGCCCCAGCATTTT
cdr3_aa: CASSLGDLPNQPQHF
j_call: TRBJ1-5
v_call: TRBV5-1
d_call: .
clone_size: .

cdr3_nt: TGTGCCAGCAGGGTAGCGGGGAGCACAGATACGCAGTATTTT
cdr3_aa: CASRVAGSTDTQYF
j_call: TRBJ2-3
v_call: TRBV6-1
d_call: TRBD2
clone_size: .

cdr3_nt: TGTGCCAGCGAACAAGGACGGTCTGGAAACACCATATATTTT
cdr3_aa: CASEQGRSGNTIYF
j_call: TRBJ1-3
v_call: TRBV18
d_call: .
clone_size: few

cdr3_nt: TGCGCCAGCAGCTTACAGGGGGCTGGGGCCAACGTCCTGACTTTC
cdr3_aa: CASSLQGAGANVLTF
j_call: TRBJ2-6
v_call: TRBV5-1
d_call: TRBD1
clone_size: .

cdr3_nt: TGTGCCAGCAGCCCTGGAACTAGCGGGGGGCTCTACAATGAGCAGTTCTTC
cdr3_aa: CASSPGTSGGLYNEQFF
j_call: TRBJ2-1
v_call: TRBV11-2
d_call: TRBD2
clone_size: .

cdr3_nt: TGTGCCAGTAGTGCGACAGGGGGCTGGAAGCCCCAGCATTTT
cdr3_aa: CASSATGGWKPQHF
j_call: TRBJ1-5
v_call: TRBV19
d_call: TRBD1
clone_size: .

cdr3_nt: TGTGCCTGGACCGATACAGGGCAGGCGGGCACTGAAGCTTTCTTT
cdr3_aa: CAWTDTGQAGTEAFF
j_call: TRBJ1-1
v_call: TRBV30
d_call: .
clone_size: .

cdr3_nt: TGTGCCAGCAGCAGACAGGGGTCAGATACGCAGTATTTT
cdr3_aa: CASSRQGSDTQYF
j_call: TRBJ2-3
v_call: TRBV5-6
d_call: TRBD1
clone_size: .

cdr3_nt: TGTGCCAGCAGTTTTTCGTCAGGGGACACTGAAGCTTTCTTT
cdr3_aa: CASSFSSGDTEAFF
j_call: TRBJ1-1
v_call: TRBV27
d_call: .
clone_size: .

cdr3_nt: TGCAGCGTCGTCCAAGGGGGGCACTACAATGAGCAGTTCTTC
cdr3_aa: CSVVQGGHYNEQFF
j_call: TRBJ2-1
v_call: TRBV29-1
d_call: .
clone_size: .

cdr3_nt: TGTGCCAGCAGTTACGGTAGGTTGGCTGAAGCTTTCTTT
cdr3_aa: CASSYGRLAEAFF
j_call: TRBJ1-1
v_call: TRBV6-5
d_call: .
clone_size: .

cdr3_nt: TGCAGCGTTATTGGGACTAGCGGATTCGGCAGCGAGCAGTACTTC
cdr3_aa: CSVIGTSGFGSEQYF
j_call: TRBJ2-7
v_call: TRBV29-1
d_call: TRBD2
clone_size: .

cdr3_nt: TGTGCCATCAGTGAGTCTCGAACCTACGAGCAGTACTTC
cdr3_aa: CAISESRTYEQYF
j_call: TRBJ2-7
v_call: TRBV10-3
d_call: .
clone_size: .

cdr3_nt: TGTGCCAGTAGTATAGATCCCCGGGACAGGAGGGCCCAGCCCCAGCATTTT
cdr3_aa: CASSIDPRDRRAQPQHF
j_call: TRBJ1-5
v_call: TRBV19
d_call: TRBD1
clone_size: .